This TCR beta chain was identified during a study of T-cell memory formation after mild COVID-19. This clonotype was seen only a few times. MiXCR was run by TCRdb on the 5' RACE reads, yielding one entry per CDR3 protein. The table has about 150,000 distinct CDR3 sequences, about 19% seen once. The clonotype was recovered from an adult woman who had mild COVID-19 (a few samples of this study predate the infection). Cell type and time point are not known. The specimen sequenced was PBMCs or a T cell subset sorted from them (not recorded which).

CDR3 amino acids: CASHFRDGSNQPQHF. In nucleotides, the CDR3 is TGTGCCAGCCACTTCCGGGACGGGAGCAATCAGCCCCAGCATTTT. The chain has TRBV19 and TRBJ1-5, with a possible D match to TRBD1 (5 bases). Germline-derived CDR1 and CDR2 are LNHDA and SQIVND (reference sequence). CDR3 size: 15 residues. V was trimmed by 9 bases and J by 1 base, leaving 16 bases between them.